What follows are 8 T cell receptor beta chains derived from one specimen sequenced in a study of blood T cell repertoires in COVID-19 (dated by TCRdb to between 2020 and 2021). Library preparation used the immunoSEQ multiplex PCR assay. TCRdb mirrors the immuneACCESS table, restricted to in-frame sequences. Some clones are absent from its copies; in checked studies, under half trace to an unresolved V gene, and the reason for the others is unknown. This sample lists 150,000 or so clones; about 85% were detected once. The ten largest clones take up 3.5% to 4.5% of the sample. Sequenced: PBMCs or T cells enriched from blood (not recorded which). All receptors come from a woman aged 40 to 50 who had been exposed to COVID-19.

CDR3 nucleotides: TGCGCCAGCAGCGGAGGACAGGGGCCGGGGAGCATTCAGTACTTC. Encoded protein: CASSGGQGPGSIQYF. This chain links TRBV5-1 with TRBJ2-4, with 9 bases identical to TRBD1. The V gene end was trimmed by 4 bases and the J gene end by 9 bases; junction bases not matched to a gene: 11. CDR1 is SGHRS and CDR2 is YFSETQ in the germline V gene. This CDR3 has 15 amino acids.

This sequence joins TRBV18 and TRBJ1-2; D remains unclear. Trimming pared 5 bases from V and 7 bases from J, leaving 20 bases between. This CDR3 has 15 residues. Germline V gene data show CDR1 as KGHSH and CDR2 as LQKENI. The CDR3 bases are TGTGCCAGCTCAAGTCAGGACCACCCGGAGGGTGGCTACACCTTC. This codes for CASSSQDHPEGGYTF.

The V call is TRBV7-9, the J call TRBJ1-1; TRBD1 is a possible D gene (6 bases). The CDR3 length is 15 residues. The germline V gene encodes CDR1 SEHNR and CDR2 FQNEAQ (reference sequence). V shed 1 base and J shed 3 bases, with 12 bases lying between them. The CDR3 reads CASSLGTRTDTEAFF. The CDR3 DNA reads TGTGCCAGCAGCTTAGGGACTCGGACAGACACTGAAGCTTTCTTT.

V usage is TRBV6-4 and J usage is TRBJ2-7, with TRBD1 matching over 11 bases. CDR3 length equals 15 residues. Germline V gene data show CDR1 as MRHNA and CDR2 as SNTAGT. The V gene end was trimmed by 7 bases and the J gene end by 2 bases; junction bases not matched to a gene: 7. The DNA of the CDR3 is TGTGCCAGCAAAGACGGGACAGGGGGAACCTACGAGCAGTACTTC. Its protein is CASKDGTGGTYEQYF.

The rearrangement links TRBV9 to TRBJ1-3; tentative D call: TRBD1 (6 bases). Germline CDR1 and CDR2: SGDLS and YYNGEE. V lost 0 bases, J lost 4 bases, and 8 bases lay in between. This CDR3 is built from 14 residues. CDR3 sequence reads: CASSVEQGGNTIYF. CDR3 DNA sequence: TGTGCCAGCAGCGTAGAACAGGGCGGAAACACCATATATTTT.

V gene TRBV29-1 combines with J gene TRBJ2-1; no definite D call. Germline CDR1 reads SQVTM; CDR2 reads ANQGSEA. The CDR3 has 15 amino acids. Trimming removed 4 bases at V and 0 bases at J, with 13 bases between. The CDR3 DNA follows: TGCAGCGTTGGAGGTTTCGGCATCTCCTACAATGAGCAGTTCTTC. It specifies CSVGGFGISYNEQFF.

CDR3 bases: TGTGCCAGCAGCCCCTCGGGCGGCGGGAGGATGAGGGACATTCAGTACTTC. Residues: CASSPSGGGRMRDIQYF. This sequence joins TRBV7-2 and TRBJ2-4; 8 positions match TRBD2. The CDR3 sequence is 17 residues long. From germline, CDR1 is SGHTA and CDR2 FQGNSA. V was clipped by 5 bases and J by 8 bases; unmatched bases: 17.

This chain uses TRBV9 with TRBJ1-5, with D possibly matching TRBD1 (6 bases). V gave up 3 bases and J gave up 6 bases, with 10 bases separating them. Germline CDR1 reads SGDLS; CDR2 reads YYNGEE. This CDR3 has 13 residues. The CDR3 loop reads CASSAGQFQPQHF. The CDR3, as DNA: TGTGCCAGCAGCGCCGGACAGTTTCAGCCCCAGCATTTT.